There are a few counts of the clone carrying this T cell receptor (beta chain). Antigen unknown. Donors in the study were healthy people who gave bone marrow. The sample is drawn from a study of cytomegalovirus exposure and HLA in healthy donors. Overall study context: In a previous analysis, around 110 million unique TCR beta sequences were found from 150 million to 200 million T cells. The study, taken as a whole, reports: At a 0.05 false discovery rate, a later analysis found some 18,000 TCR beta sequences to be associated with HLA alleles. Data from an earlier analysis indicated that most TCR beta V segments were productive either about 90% or about 30% of the time.

PCR primers comprised 60 Vbeta and 13 Jbeta primers. The assay was immunoSEQ multiplex PCR, and TCRdb's table has in-frame clones only and misses some. This sample has around 200,000 clones; around 62% occur once, and the top ten carry about 2.9%. Germline CDR1 SGHRS, CDR2 YFSETQ. CDR3 length: 14 amino acids. J gave up 2 bases and V 4 bases, and 4 bases lay outside the gene matches. The source of this sequence is a man in his forties in good health and CMV-seronegative. The source material was PBMCs. This chain connects TRBV5-1 to TRBJ2-7, with 9 positions matching TRBD1. CDR3 loop: CASSTGTGTYEQYF. CDR3 DNA sequence: TGCGCCAGCAGCACCGGGACAGGGACCTACGAGCAGTACTTC.